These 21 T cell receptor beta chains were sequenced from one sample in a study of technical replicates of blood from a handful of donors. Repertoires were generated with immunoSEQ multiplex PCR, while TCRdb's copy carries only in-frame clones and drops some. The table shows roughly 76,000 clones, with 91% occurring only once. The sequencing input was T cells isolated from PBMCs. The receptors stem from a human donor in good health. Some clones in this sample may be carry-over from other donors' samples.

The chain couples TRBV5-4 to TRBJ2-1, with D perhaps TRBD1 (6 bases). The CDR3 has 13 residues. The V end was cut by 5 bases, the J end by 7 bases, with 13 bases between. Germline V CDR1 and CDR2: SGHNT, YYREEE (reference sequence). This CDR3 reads CASSLDRRNEQFF. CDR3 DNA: TGTGCCAGCAGTTTAGACAGGAGGAATGAGCAGTTCTTC.

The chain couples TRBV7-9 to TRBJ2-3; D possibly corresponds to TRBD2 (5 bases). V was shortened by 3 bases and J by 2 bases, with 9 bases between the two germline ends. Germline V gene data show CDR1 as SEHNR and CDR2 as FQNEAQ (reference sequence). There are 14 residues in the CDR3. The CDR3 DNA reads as TGTGCCAGCAGCTTCGGGGATTACACAGATACGCAGTATTTT. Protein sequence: CASSFGDYTDTQYF.

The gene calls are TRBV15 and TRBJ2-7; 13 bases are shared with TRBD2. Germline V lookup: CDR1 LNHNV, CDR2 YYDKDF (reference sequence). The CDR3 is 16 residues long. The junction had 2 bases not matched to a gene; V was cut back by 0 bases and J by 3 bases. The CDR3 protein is CATSRDRTSGSYEQYF. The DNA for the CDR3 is TGTGCCACCAGCAGAGATAGGACTAGCGGGAGCTACGAGCAGTACTTC.

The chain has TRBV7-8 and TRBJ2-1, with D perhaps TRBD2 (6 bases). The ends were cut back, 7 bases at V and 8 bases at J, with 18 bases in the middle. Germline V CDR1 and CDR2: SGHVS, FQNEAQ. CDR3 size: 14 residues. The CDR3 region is CASIKSSGYHEQFF. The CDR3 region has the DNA TGTGCCAGCATTAAAAGTAGCGGATACCATGAGCAGTTCTTC.

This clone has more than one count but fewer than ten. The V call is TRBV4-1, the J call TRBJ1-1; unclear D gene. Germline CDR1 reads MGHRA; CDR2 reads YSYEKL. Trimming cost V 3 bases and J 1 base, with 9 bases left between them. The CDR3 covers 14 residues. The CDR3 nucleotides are TGCGCCAGCAGCCATCAAACACGGAACACTGAAGCTTTCTTT. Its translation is CASSHQTRNTEAFF.

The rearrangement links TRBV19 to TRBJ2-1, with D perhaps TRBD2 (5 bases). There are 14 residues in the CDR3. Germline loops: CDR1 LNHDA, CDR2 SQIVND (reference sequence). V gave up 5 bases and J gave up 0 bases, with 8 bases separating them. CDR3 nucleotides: TGTGCCAGTAGTTGGAGGAACTCCTACAATGAGCAGTTCTTC. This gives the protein CASSWRNSYNEQFF.

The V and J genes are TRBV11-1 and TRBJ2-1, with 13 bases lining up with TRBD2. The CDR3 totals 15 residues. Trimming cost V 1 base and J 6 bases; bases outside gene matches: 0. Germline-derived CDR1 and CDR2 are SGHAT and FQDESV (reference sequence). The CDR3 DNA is TGTGCCAGCAGCTTAGGGACTAGCGGGGGCAATGAGCAGTTCTTC. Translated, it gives CASSLGTSGGNEQFF.

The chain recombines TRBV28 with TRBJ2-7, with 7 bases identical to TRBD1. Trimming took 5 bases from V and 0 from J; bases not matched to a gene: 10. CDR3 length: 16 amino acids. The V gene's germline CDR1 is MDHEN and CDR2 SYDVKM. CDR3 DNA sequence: TGTGCCAGCAGTATTTACCGGGACAGATACTCCTACGAGCAGTACTTC. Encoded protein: CASSIYRDRYSYEQYF.

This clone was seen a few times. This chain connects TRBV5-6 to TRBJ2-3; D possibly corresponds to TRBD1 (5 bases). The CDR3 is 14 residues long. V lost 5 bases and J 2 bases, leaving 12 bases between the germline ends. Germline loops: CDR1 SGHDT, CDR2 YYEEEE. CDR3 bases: TGTGCCAGCAGTCACAGGACCTACACAGATACGCAGTATTTT. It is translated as CASSHRTYTDTQYF.

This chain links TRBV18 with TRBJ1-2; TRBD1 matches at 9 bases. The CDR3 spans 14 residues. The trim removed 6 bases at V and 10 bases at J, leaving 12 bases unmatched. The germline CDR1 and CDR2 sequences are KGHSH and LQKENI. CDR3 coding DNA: TGTGCCAGCTCTCGTTCGGGACAGGGAGAGTCCTACACCTTC. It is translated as CASSRSGQGESYTF.

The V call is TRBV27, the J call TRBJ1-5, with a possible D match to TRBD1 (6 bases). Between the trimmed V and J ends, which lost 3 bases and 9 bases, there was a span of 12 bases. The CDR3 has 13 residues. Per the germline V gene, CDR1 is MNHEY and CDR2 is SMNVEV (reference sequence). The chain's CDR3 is CASSLYGGRPQHF. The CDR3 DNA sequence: TGTGCCAGCAGTTTGTACGGGGGGCGGCCCCAGCATTTT.

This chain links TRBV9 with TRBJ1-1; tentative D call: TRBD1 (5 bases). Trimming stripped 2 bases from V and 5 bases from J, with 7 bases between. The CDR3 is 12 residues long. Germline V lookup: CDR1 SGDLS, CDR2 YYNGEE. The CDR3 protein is CASSVGGTEAFF. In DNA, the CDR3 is TGTGCCAGCAGCGTCGGGGGGACTGAAGCTTTCTTT.

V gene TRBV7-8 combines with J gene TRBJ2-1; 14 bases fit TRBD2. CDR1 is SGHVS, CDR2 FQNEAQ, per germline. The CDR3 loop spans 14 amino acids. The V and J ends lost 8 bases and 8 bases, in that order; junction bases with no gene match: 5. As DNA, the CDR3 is TGTGCCAGCCTGGGACTAGCGGGAGTATATGAGCAGTTCTTC. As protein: CASLGLAGVYEQFF.

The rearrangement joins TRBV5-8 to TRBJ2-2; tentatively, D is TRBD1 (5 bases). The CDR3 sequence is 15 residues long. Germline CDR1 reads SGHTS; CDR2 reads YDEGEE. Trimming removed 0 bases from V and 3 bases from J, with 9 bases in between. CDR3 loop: CASSLGQGYTGELFF. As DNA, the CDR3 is TGTGCCAGCAGCTTGGGGCAGGGTTACACCGGGGAGCTGTTTTTT.

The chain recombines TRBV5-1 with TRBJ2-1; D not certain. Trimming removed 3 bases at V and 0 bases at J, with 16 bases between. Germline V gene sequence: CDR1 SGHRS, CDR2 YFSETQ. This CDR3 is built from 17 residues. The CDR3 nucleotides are TGCGCCAGCAGCTCCTTTGGCGGAACGAGCTCCTACAATGAGCAGTTCTTC. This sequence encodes CASSSFGGTSSYNEQFF.

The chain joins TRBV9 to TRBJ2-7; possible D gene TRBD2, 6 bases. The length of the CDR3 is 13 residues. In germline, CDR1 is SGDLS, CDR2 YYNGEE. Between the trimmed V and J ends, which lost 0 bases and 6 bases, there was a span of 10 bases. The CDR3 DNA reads TGTGCCAGCAGCGTAGTTAACGGGGGCGAGCAGTACTTC. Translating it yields CASSVVNGGEQYF.

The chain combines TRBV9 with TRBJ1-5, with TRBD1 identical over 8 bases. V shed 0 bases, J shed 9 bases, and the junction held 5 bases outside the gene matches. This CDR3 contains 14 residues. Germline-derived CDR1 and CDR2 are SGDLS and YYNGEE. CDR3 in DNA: TGTGCCAGCAGCGTAGGACAGGGGCTATGGCCCCAGCATTTT. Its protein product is CASSVGQGLWPQHF. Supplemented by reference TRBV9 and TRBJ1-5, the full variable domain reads DSGVTQTPKHLITATGQRVTLRCSPRSGDLSVYWYQQSLDQGLQFLIQYYNGEERAKGNILERFSAQQFPDLHSELNLSSLELGDSALYFCASSVGQGLWPQHFGDGTRLSIL.

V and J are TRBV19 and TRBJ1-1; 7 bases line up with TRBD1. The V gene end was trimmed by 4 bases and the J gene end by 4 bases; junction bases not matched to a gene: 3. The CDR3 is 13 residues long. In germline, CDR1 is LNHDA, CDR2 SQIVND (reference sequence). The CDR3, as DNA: TGTGCCAGTAGTACGACAGGGTTCACTGAAGCTTTCTTT. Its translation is CASSTTGFTEAFF. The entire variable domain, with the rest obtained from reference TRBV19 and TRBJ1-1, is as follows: DGGITQSPKYLFRKEGQNVTLSCEQNLNHDAMYWYRQDPGQGLRLIYYSQIVNDFQKGDIAEGYSVSREKKESFPLTVTSAQKNPTAFYLCASSTTGFTEAFFGQGTRLTVV.

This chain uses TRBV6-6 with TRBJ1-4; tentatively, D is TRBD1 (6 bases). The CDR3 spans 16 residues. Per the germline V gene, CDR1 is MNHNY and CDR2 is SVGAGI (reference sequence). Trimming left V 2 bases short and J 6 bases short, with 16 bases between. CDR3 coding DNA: TGTGCCAGCAGTTACAACGTCGGGGGGCCAGATGAAAAACTGTTTTTT. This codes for CASSYNVGGPDEKLFF.

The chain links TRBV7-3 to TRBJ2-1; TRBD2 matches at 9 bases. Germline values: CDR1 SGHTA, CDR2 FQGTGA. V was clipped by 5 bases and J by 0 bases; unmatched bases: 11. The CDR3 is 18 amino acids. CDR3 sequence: CASSLLTSGWSSYNEQFF. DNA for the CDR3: TGTGCCAGCAGCCTGTTGACTAGCGGTTGGAGCTCCTACAATGAGCAGTTCTTC.

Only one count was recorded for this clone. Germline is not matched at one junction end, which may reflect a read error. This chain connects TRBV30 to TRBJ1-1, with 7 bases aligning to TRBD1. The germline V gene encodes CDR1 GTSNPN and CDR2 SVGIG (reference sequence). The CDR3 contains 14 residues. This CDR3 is CARRRDSLNTEAFF. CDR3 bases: TGTGCCCGGAGACGGGACAGCCTGAACACTGAAGCTTTCTTT.